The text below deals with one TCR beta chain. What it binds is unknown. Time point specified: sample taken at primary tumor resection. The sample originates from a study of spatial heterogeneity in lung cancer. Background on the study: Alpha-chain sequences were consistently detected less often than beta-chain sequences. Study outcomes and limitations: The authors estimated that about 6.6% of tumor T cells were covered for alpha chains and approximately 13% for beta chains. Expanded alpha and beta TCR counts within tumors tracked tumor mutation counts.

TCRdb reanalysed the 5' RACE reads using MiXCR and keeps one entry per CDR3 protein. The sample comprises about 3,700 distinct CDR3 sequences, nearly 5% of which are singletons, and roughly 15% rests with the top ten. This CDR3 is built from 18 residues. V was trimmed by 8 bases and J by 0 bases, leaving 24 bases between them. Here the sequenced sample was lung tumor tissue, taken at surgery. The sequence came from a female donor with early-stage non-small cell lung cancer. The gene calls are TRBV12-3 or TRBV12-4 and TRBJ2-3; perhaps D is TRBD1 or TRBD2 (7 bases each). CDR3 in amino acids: CASGGGGAPTTSTDTQYF. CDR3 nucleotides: TGTGCCAGCGGGGGAGGGGGCGCCCCTACAACTAGCACAGATACGCAGTATTTT.